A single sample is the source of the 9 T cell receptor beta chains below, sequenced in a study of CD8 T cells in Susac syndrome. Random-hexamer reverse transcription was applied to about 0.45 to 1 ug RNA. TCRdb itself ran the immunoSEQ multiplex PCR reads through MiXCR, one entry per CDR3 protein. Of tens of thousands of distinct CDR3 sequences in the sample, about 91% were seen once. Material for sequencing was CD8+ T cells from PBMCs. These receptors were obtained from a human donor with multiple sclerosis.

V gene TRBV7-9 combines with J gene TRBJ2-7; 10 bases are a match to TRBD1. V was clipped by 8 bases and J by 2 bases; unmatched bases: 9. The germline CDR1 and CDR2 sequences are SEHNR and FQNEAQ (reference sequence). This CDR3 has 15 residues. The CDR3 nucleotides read TGTGCCAGCGAGGGTAACGGGACAGGGGCCTACGAGCAGTACTTC. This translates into CASEGNGTGAYEQYF.

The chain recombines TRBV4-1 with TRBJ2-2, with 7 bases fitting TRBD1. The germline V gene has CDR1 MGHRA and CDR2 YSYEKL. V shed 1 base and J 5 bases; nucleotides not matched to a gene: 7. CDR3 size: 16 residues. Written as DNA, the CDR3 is TGCGCCAGCAGCCAAGGACAGGGTTTCGTGACCGGGGAGCTGTTTTTT. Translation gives CASSQGQGFVTGELFF.

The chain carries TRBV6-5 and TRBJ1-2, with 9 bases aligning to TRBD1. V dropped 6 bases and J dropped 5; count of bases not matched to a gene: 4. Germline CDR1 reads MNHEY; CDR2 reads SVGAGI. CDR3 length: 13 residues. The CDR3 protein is CASSLTGGYGYTF. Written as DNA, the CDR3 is TGTGCCAGCAGCCTGACAGGGGGATATGGCTACACCTTC.

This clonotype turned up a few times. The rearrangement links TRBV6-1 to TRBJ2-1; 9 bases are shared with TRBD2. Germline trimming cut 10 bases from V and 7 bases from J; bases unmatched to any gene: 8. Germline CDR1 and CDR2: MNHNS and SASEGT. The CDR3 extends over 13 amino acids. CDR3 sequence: CAIIAGERNEQFF. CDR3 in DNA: TGTGCCATAATAGCGGGAGAGAGGAATGAGCAGTTCTTC.

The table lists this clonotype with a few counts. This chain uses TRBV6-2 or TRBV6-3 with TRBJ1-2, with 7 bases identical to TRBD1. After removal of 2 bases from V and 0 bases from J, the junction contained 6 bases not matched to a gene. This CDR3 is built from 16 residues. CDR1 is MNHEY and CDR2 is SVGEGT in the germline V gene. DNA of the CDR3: TGTGCCAGCAGTTACCAACAGGGGACTTCTAACTATGGCTACACCTTC. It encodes CASSYQQGTSNYGYTF.

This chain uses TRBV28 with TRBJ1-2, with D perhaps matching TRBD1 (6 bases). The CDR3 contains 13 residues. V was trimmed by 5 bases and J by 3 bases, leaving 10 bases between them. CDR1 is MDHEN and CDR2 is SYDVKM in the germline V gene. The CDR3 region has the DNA TGTGCCAGCAGTCATACAGGGTACTATGGCTACACCTTC. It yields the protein CASSHTGYYGYTF.

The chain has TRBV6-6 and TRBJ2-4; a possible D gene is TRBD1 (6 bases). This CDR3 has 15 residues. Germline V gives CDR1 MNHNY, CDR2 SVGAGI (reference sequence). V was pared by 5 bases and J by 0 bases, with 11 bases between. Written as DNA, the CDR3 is TGTGCCAGCAGTCAAACAGGGCTAGCCAAAAACATTCAGTACTTC. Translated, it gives CASSQTGLAKNIQYF.

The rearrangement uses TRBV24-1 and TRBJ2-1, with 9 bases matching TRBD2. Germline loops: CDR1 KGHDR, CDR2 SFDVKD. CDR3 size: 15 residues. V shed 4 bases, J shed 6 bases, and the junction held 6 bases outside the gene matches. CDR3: CATSEEGLAGNEQFF. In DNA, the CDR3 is TGTGCCACCAGTGAGGAGGGACTAGCTGGCAATGAGCAGTTCTTC.

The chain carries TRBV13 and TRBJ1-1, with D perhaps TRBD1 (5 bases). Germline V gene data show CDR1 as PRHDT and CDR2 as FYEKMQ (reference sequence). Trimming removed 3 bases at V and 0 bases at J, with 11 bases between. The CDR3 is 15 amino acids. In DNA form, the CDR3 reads TGTGCCAGCAGCTTTGGGACGGCCTTGAACACTGAAGCTTTCTTT. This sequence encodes CASSFGTALNTEAFF.